The 32 T cell receptor beta chains given below trace back to one sample, sequenced in a study of OX40 agonist ivuxolimab in advanced cancers. Assay used: immunoSEQ multiplex PCR; TCRdb lists only in-frame clones, some missing. The sample has over 55,000 clones, 84% seen once; the top ten hold around 2.3%. This material consisted of CD4+ or CD8+ T cells sorted from blood, taken in a trial of the OX40 agonist ivuxolimab. Receptors were obtained from an adult with an advanced solid tumor such as melanoma, head and neck, liver or kidney cancer.

The chain combines TRBV4-1 with TRBJ1-4; D gene unclear. Germline V gene lookup returns CDR1 MGHRA and CDR2 YSYEKL. This CDR3 spans 15 amino acids. V lost 6 bases, J lost 1 base, and 12 bases lay in between. The DNA for the CDR3 is TGCGCCAGCAGGTTGGGGTTTGTAACTAATGAAAAACTGTTTTTT. Its translation: CASRLGFVTNEKLFF.

In the case of this clone: Other DNA sequences in the same sample also yield this CDR3. The chain's CDR3 is CASSPSTDTQYF. In DNA form, the CDR3 reads TGTGCCAGCAGCCCCAGCACAGATACGCAGTATTTT. The V call is TRBV7-9, the J call TRBJ2-3; D unresolved. The germline V and J ends were trimmed by 5 bases and 0 bases, with 3 bases remaining between them. The CDR3 covers 12 residues. CDR1 is SEHNR, CDR2 FQNEAQ, per germline (reference sequence).

The chain combines TRBV5-8 with TRBJ2-5; D gene uncertain. The CDR3 has 11 amino acids. Germline V lookup: CDR1 SGHTS, CDR2 YDEGEE. V was cut by 6 bases and J by 5 bases, with 8 bases left in between. For the CDR3, the DNA is TGTGCCAGCAAAGATCGCGAGACCCAGTACTTC. This codes for CASKDRETQYF.

The rearrangement joins TRBV5-1 to TRBJ2-1, with TRBD2 matching 10 bases. The CDR3 is 16 amino acids. Germline CDR1 and CDR2: SGHRS and YFSETQ. The V segment lost 0 bases and the J segment 10 bases; nucleotides outside the gene matches: 10. CDR3 region: CASSLAVVAGGGEQFF. The CDR3 nucleotides read TGCGCCAGCAGCTTGGCCGTGGTAGCGGGAGGAGGGGAGCAGTTCTTC.

The V call is TRBV5-4, the J call TRBJ2-3; a weak D match, TRBD1 (5 bases). Germline V gene sequence: CDR1 SGHNT, CDR2 YYREEE (reference sequence). Trimming stripped 3 bases from V and 0 bases from J, with 11 bases between. The CDR3 spans 15 residues. The CDR3 DNA is TGTGCCAGCAGCTACGACAGCTCTAGCACAGATACGCAGTATTTT. Encoded protein: CASSYDSSSTDTQYF.

The rearrangement joins TRBV9 to TRBJ2-3; TRBD2 agrees at 9 bases. CDR1 and CDR2 from the germline V gene are SGDLS and YYNGEE. J lost 1 base, V lost 3 bases, and 9 bases had no gene match. The CDR3 loop spans 17 amino acids. This CDR3 is CASSAWGTSRRTDTQYF. CDR3 nucleotides: TGTGCCAGCAGCGCCTGGGGGACTAGCAGACGCACAGATACGCAGTATTTT.

The chain is built from TRBV5-1 and TRBJ1-2, with 7 bases identical to TRBD1. There are 16 residues in the CDR3. Germline V gives CDR1 SGHRS, CDR2 YFSETQ. V lost 2 bases and J lost 7; bases outside the gene matches: 14. The CDR3 sequence: CASSLAGGQTSGGYTF. The CDR3 nucleotides are TGCGCCAGCAGCTTAGCGGGGGGACAGACCTCCGGTGGCTACACCTTC.

The chain joins TRBV29-1 to TRBJ1-3; unclear D gene. Trimming took off 2 bases at V and 0 bases at J, with 5 bases between the two ends. The CDR3 is 13 residues long. Germline CDR1 is SQVTM and CDR2 is ANQGSEA. CDR3 in amino acids: CSVEMSSGNTIYF. CDR3 nucleotides: TGCAGCGTTGAAATGAGCTCTGGAAACACCATATATTTT.

The chain employs TRBV12-5 and TRBJ1-4; 9 bases are a match to TRBD1. V dropped 4 bases and J dropped 8; count of bases not matched to a gene: 5. The germline V gene encodes CDR1 LGHNT and CDR2 FRNRAP. The CDR3 sequence is 14 residues long. The CDR3 loop is CASGSGQGTEKLFF. The CDR3 bases are TGTGCTAGTGGTTCTGGACAGGGGACCGAAAAACTGTTTTTT.

The gene calls are TRBV11-2 and TRBJ1-5, with 7 bases that match TRBD1. V was clipped by 5 bases and J by 1 base; unmatched bases: 5. Per the germline V gene, CDR1 is SGHAT and CDR2 is FQNNGV. The CDR3 loop spans 15 amino acids. The DNA of the CDR3 is TGTGCCAGCAGCCCCAGACAGGGAAGCAATCAGCCCCAGCATTTT. It encodes CASSPRQGSNQPQHF. Full variable domain (rest looked up from reference TRBV11-2 and TRBJ1-5): EAGVAQSPRYKIIEKRQSVAFWCNPISGHATLYWYQQILGQGPKLLIQFQNNGVVDDSQLPKDRFSAERLKGVDSTLKIQPAKLEDSAVYLCASSPRQGSNQPQHFGDGTRLSIL.

The J gene is TRBJ2-7, the V gene TRBV11-2; no firm D call. Germline V lookup: CDR1 SGHAT, CDR2 FQNNGV. The germline V and J ends were trimmed by 0 bases and 7 bases, with 19 bases remaining between them. The CDR3 sequence is 16 residues long. The CDR3 nucleotides are TGTGCCAGCAGCTTAGACTGGGCCCTTGTAAGGGAAGAGCAGTACTTC. It yields the protein CASSLDWALVREEQYF.

This chain uses TRBV19 with TRBJ2-5, with 10 bases matching TRBD1. The CDR3 has 14 amino acids. Germline V lookup: CDR1 LNHDA, CDR2 SQIVND (reference sequence). V gave up 5 bases and J gave up 4 bases; unmatched junction bases: 4. For the CDR3, the DNA is TGTGCCAGTAGTTCGACAGGGGGCGTAGAGACCCAGTACTTC. It yields the protein CASSSTGGVETQYF.

This clone turned up a few times. The V gene is TRBV19, the J gene TRBJ2-7; TRBD2 agrees at 8 bases. Germline V CDR1 and CDR2: LNHDA, SQIVND (reference sequence). The CDR3 runs 15 residues. Germline trimming cut 5 bases from V and 4 bases from J; bases unmatched to any gene: 10. The CDR3 region is CASSVGLGGSYEQYF. Written as DNA, the CDR3 is TGTGCCAGTAGTGTGGGACTAGGCGGGAGTTACGAGCAGTACTTC. The entire variable domain, with the rest obtained from reference TRBV19 and TRBJ2-7, is as follows: DGGITQSPKYLFRKEGQNVTLSCEQNLNHDAMYWYRQDPGQGLRLIYYSQIVNDFQKGDIAEGYSVSREKKESFPLTVTSAQKNPTAFYLCASSVGLGGSYEQYFGPGTRLTVT.

The rearrangement links TRBV27 to TRBJ2-5; the D gene is possibly TRBD2 (6 bases). Germline CDR1 MNHEY, CDR2 SMNVEV (reference sequence). The V gene lost 6 bases and the J gene lost 5 bases, with 16 bases spanning the gap. This CDR3 is built from 14 residues. CDR3 protein: CASSIGTLGETQYF. CDR3 bases: TGTGCCAGCAGCATAGGGACTTTAGGGGAGACCCAGTACTTC.

The J gene is TRBJ1-1, the V gene TRBV12-5, with a weak D call TRBD1 (6 bases). V lost 0 bases and J 7 bases, leaving 9 bases between the germline ends. This CDR3 has 13 residues. Germline values: CDR1 LGHNT, CDR2 FRNRAP. The DNA of the CDR3 is TGTGCTAGTGGTTTGGTAAGGGGGGTTGAAGCTTTCTTT. It specifies CASGLVRGVEAFF.

This chain uses TRBV2 with TRBJ1-1, with D possibly being TRBD1 (5 bases). The CDR3 loop spans 13 amino acids. Trimming took 6 bases from V and 2 from J, leaving 10 bases between them. From germline, CDR1 is SNHLY and CDR2 FYNNEI. The CDR3 is CASRGDANTEAFF. The CDR3 nucleotides are TGTGCCAGCAGGGGGGACGCCAACACTGAAGCTTTCTTT. Full variable domain (remainder filled in from reference TRBV2 and TRBJ1-1): EPEVTQTPSHQVTQMGQEVILRCVPISNHLYFYWYRQILGQKVEFLVSFYNNEISEKSEIFDDQFSVERPDGSNFTLKIRSTKLEDSAMYFCASRGDANTEAFFGQGTRLTVV.

The chain has TRBV4-3 and TRBJ2-2; maybe TRBD2 (7 bases). The length of the CDR3 is 15 residues. Looked up from germline, CDR1 is LGHNA and CDR2 is YSLEER. V was clipped by 5 bases and J by 4 bases, with 14 bases between them. The CDR3 reads CASSKVGGATGELFF. CDR3 DNA: TGCGCCAGCAGCAAAGTAGGGGGGGCCACCGGGGAGCTGTTTTTT.

The V and J genes are TRBV29-1 and TRBJ1-2; 9 bases line up with TRBD1. Germline V gene sequence: CDR1 SQVTM, CDR2 ANQGSEA. Trimming at V came to 6 bases and at J to 4 bases, leaving 18 bases not matched to a gene. The CDR3 consists of 17 residues. The chain's CDR3 is CSVAGGGQGVLSYGYTF. The CDR3 DNA sequence: TGCAGCGTGGCGGGGGGGGGACAGGGTGTATTGTCCTATGGCTACACCTTC.

This chain connects TRBV7-3 to TRBJ1-1; D is uncertain. Germline V lookup: CDR1 SGHTA, CDR2 FQGTGA. Trimming cost V 5 bases and J 0 bases, with 16 bases left between them. The CDR3 loop spans 16 amino acids. The CDR3 coding sequence is TGTGCCAGCAGCCCCATGGGGATGATAGTGAACACTGAAGCTTTCTTT. This translates into CASSPMGMIVNTEAFF.

Here the CDR3 reads CASSPEGTGSYEQYF. Written as DNA, the CDR3 is TGCGCCAGCAGCCCCGAGGGGACAGGGTCCTACGAGCAGTACTTC. J is TRBJ2-7 and V is TRBV4-3, with TRBD1 matching over 9 bases. V lost 4 bases and J lost 1; bases outside the gene matches: 5. The germline gives CDR1 LGHNA, CDR2 YSLEER. The CDR3 runs 15 residues.

This clone was observed a handful of times. The J gene is TRBJ1-1, the V gene TRBV6-1; D unresolved. V was clipped by 2 bases and J by 11 bases, with 15 bases between them. Germline CDR1 MNHNS, CDR2 SASEGT. The CDR3 totals 13 residues. CDR3 nucleotide sequence: TGTGCCAGCAGTGAAAGGGAGATCTTCTCGGCTTTCTTT. This codes for CASSEREIFSAFF.

The chain has TRBV30 and TRBJ1-5; D remains unclear. CDR1 is GTSNPN and CDR2 is SVGIG in the germline V gene (reference sequence). There are 14 residues in the CDR3. With 2 bases removed from V and 3 bases from J, the gap between germline ends came to 11 bases. CDR3 nucleotides: TGTGCCTGGAGTATAGGCGCCGTCAATCAGCCCCAGCATTTT. Its protein is CAWSIGAVNQPQHF.

The chain links TRBV25-1 to TRBJ2-7; D is undetermined. The length of the CDR3 is 11 residues. The germline CDR1 and CDR2 sequences are MGHDK and SYGVNS. V lost 6 bases and J 4 bases, leaving 7 bases between the germline ends. The CDR3 nucleotides are TGTGCCAGCAGCGAAACTTACGAGCAGTACTTC. It yields the protein CASSETYEQYF.

The gene calls are TRBV7-2 and TRBJ1-4; D is uncertain. Trimming pared 8 bases from V and 3 bases from J, leaving 13 bases between. Germline V gives CDR1 SGHTA, CDR2 FQGNSA. The CDR3 contains 14 residues. The DNA for the CDR3 is TGTGCCAGCGGCCCCCAAGGGCCTAATGAAAAACTGTTTTTT. Residues: CASGPQGPNEKLFF.

The V call is TRBV6-4, the J call TRBJ1-6; TRBD1 is a possible D gene (5 bases). Per germline, CDR1 MRHNA and CDR2 SNTAGT. This CDR3 has 10 amino acids. V lost 6 bases to trimming and J lost 16 bases, with 10 bases between them. The DNA for the CDR3 is TGTGCCAGCAGGGGGCGGCGGCTCCACTTT. This encodes CASRGRRLHF.

This clone was found once. An end of the junction does not agree with germline; a read error may underlie this. This sequence joins TRBV7-9 and TRBJ2-7; D assignment may be TRBD1 or TRBD2 (5 bases each). Looked up from germline, CDR1 is SEHNR and CDR2 is FQNEAQ (reference sequence). This CDR3 has 13 amino acids. The CDR3 loop is CASSSGLRGAGNF. In DNA form, the CDR3 reads TGTGCCAGCAGCTCCGGACTCCGGGGCGCAGGAAATTTC.

The chain employs TRBV18 and TRBJ1-4; D may be TRBD1 (5 bases). Germline CDR1 reads KGHSH; CDR2 reads LQKENI. V shed 1 base and J shed 5 bases, with 14 bases lying between them. The CDR3 length is 16 residues. The CDR3 is CASSPRTGWGNEKLFF. CDR3 DNA: TGTGCCAGCTCACCACGGACTGGGTGGGGGAATGAAAAACTGTTTTTT.

A word on this clone: The same CDR3 can be traced to other DNA sequences in this sample. The chain carries TRBV15 and TRBJ1-4; D is unclear. Germline CDR1 reads LNHNV; CDR2 reads YYDKDF (reference sequence). V was pared by 1 base and J by 0 bases, with 3 bases between. The length of the CDR3 is 14 residues. CDR3 bases: TGTGCCACCAGCAGAGCGGCAACTAATGAAAAACTGTTTTTT. Translated, it gives CATSRAATNEKLFF.

The chain is built from TRBV18 and TRBJ1-1; weak D call: TRBD1 (6 bases). Germline values: CDR1 KGHSH, CDR2 LQKENI. V lost 4 bases and J lost 11, with 14 bases in between. This CDR3 comprises 12 residues. As DNA, the CDR3 is TGTGCCAGCTCACTATCAGGGGACTATGCTTTCTTT. It translates to CASSLSGDYAFF.

This rearrangement joins TRBV5-4 to TRBJ2-3; the D gene is possibly TRBD2 (5 bases). V was cut by 4 bases and J by 12 bases, with 21 bases left in between. This CDR3 contains 14 residues. Germline CDR1 and CDR2: SGHNT and YYREEE (reference sequence). CDR3 sequence (DNA): TGTGCCAGCAGCATGAGGGTCCCAGGTTCCCTCCAGTATTTT. Translated: CASSMRVPGSLQYF.

CDR3 nucleotides: TGTGCCAGCAGAAGACCCGGGACAGTCTCCTACGAGCAGTACTTC. Encoded protein: CASRRPGTVSYEQYF. This chain connects TRBV11-3 to TRBJ2-7, with 7 nucleotides matching TRBD1. The CDR3 has 15 residues. Germline assignment: CDR1 SGHNT and CDR2 YENEEA. V lost 6 bases, J lost 0 bases, and 8 bases stayed unmatched.

The V and J genes are TRBV15 and TRBJ2-5; 11 positions agree with TRBD2. V lost 0 bases and J lost 5; bases outside the gene matches: 11. CDR1 and CDR2 (germline): LNHNV, YYDKDF (reference sequence). This CDR3 is 18 amino acids long. The CDR3 nucleotides are TGTGCCACCAGCAGAGATAGGGCTAGCGGGGGGCCAGGGGAGACCCAGTACTTC. Residues: CATSRDRASGGPGETQYF.